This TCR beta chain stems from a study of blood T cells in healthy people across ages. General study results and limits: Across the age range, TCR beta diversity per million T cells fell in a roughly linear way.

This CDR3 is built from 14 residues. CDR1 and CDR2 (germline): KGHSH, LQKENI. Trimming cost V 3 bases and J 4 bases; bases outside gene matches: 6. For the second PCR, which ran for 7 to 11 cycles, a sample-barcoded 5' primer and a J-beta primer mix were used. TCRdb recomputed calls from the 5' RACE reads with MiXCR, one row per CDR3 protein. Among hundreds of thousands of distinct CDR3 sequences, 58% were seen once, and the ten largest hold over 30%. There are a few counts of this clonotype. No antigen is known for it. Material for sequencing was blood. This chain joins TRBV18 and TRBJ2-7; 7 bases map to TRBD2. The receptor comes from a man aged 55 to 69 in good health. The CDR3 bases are TGTGCCAGCTCACCCCCCTGGGGGGGATACGAGCAGTACTTC. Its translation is CASSPPWGGYEQYF.